This T cell receptor (beta chain) was sequenced during a study of blood T cells in healthy people across ages. Study in general: Template-switching capture recovered about one barcoded beta molecule per two T cells.

The CDR3 is made up of 13 amino acids. Findings and caveats of the study: Greater diversity and more naive CD4+ cells were seen in long-lived donors than in aged donors.

A second PCR of 7 to 11 cycles used a sample-barcoded 5' primer and a J-beta primer mix. Every single cDNA molecule received a tag from a template-switch adaptor with 12 random nucleotides. One entry per CDR3 protein results from TCRdb running MiXCR on the 5' RACE reads. This table holds about 1.1 million distinct CDR3 sequences, approximately 38% found once. About this clonotype itself: The antigen remains undetermined. A junction end diverges from the germline sequence, so it may reflect a read error.

The chain combines TRBV12-3 or TRBV12-4 with TRBJ2-5, with D perhaps being TRBD1 or TRBD2 (5 bases each). The material sequenced was blood. The TCR comes from a man younger than 30 in good health. The CDR3 protein is CASSPDRMREQCF. The CDR3 region has the DNA TGTGCCAGCAGTCCTGACAGAATGAGGGAGCAGTGCTTC.